The entry below gives a single T cell receptor beta chain sequence along with its context. The specificity of this receptor is unknown. No base quality information exists; no much larger clone differs at one position. Donors were a few dozen systemically healthy Caucasian individuals from Russia aged roughly 6 to 90 years. Each donor gave about 9.2 milliliters of peripheral blood, drawn into EDTA-treated Vacutainer tubes. PBMCs were isolated by Ficoll-Paque density-gradient centrifugation, with at least 6.5 million obtained per sample. Trizol reagent was used to extract total RNA from the PBMCs, yielding at least 5.5 micrograms per sample. The percentages of naive CD45RAhigh/CD27high T cells were determined by flow cytometry on a PBMC aliquot from every donor. This specimen comes from a study of blood T cells in healthy people across ages (dated by TCRdb to 2013 to 2016). Background on the whole study: Template switching captured roughly one uniquely barcoded TCR beta cDNA molecule per two T cells in model experiments. Age-related changes in TCR beta repertoire diversity were measured in the study by deep sequencing normalized with unique cDNA molecular identifiers. Four age groups were formed from the donors: young (average approximately 16 years), middle-aged (roughly 38), aged (62) and long-lived (approximately 80). To avoid experimental bias, donors of different ages were randomly spread across the sequencing lanes. The study analyzed two additional independent replicas of 1 million unique cDNA reads from the same blood draw for two donors, one aged 18 to 29 and one aged 80 or older. Overall study outcomes, separate from this receptor: Since profiling was done on bulk unsorted PBMCs, naive and antigen-experienced compartments could not be conclusively compared. Observed TCR beta diversity per million T cells fell roughly linearly with age, and a significant reduction was already apparent by age around 40. Estimates of total diversity from one million sequenced T cells were regarded as lower bounds and underestimates. Because donor CMV infection status was unknown, age-related changes in expanded clonotypes were potentially confounded. There was a strong correlation between observed TCR beta diversity and the percentage of naive T cells measured by flow cytometry. Compared with the aged group, the long-lived group had more naive CD4+ T cells, fewer expanded clones and increased TCR diversity, suggesting age selection.

Libraries were built with 5' RACE. Sequenced on an Illumina HiSeq 2500. The second PCR ran for about 6 to 12 cycles and used a J-beta primer mix along with a sample-barcoded 5' primer. A unique molecular identifier was introduced onto each TCR beta cDNA molecule by a template-switch 5' adaptor carrying 12 random nucleotides. At least 2.5 million CDR3-containing paired-end reads were obtained from each sample. The Mint cDNA synthesis kit, primed by a TRBC-specific oligonucleotide, was used to synthesize first-strand cDNA from all RNA. After uracil-DNA glycosylase treatment, a first 18-cycle PCR used universal primers M1SS and BC2_uni_R on all cDNA. The original methods were these. Each sample was normalized by randomly selecting 1 million high-quality reads, each carrying a distinct molecular identifier. Reads sharing molecular identifiers were discarded rather than binned into consensus sequences. MiTCR, with a Q25 quality threshold and the strictest error-elimination algorithm, was used for CDR3 identification, clonotype clustering and error correction. A nonparametric unseen species model with Euler transformation was used to estimate lower-bound total TCR beta diversity. TCRdb's own reprocessing of the public reads used fastp at Q25 and MiXCR and kept productive beta chains. Every entry covers one CDR3 protein and lists the most common genes and DNA from its rows. These V and J calls originate from TCRdb's pipeline instead of the authors' own analysis. Across this sample there are some 640,000 distinct CDR3 sequences, with about 52% seen only once. The ten largest clonotypes hold approximately 32% of the sample.

As encoded in the germline V gene, CDR1 is SGHAT while CDR2 is FQNNGV. Trimming costs V 0 bases and J 1 base, and their ends lie 7 bases apart. The CDR3 holds 15 amino acids from the cysteine to the phenylalanine. Only the CDR3 portion is preserved as DNA: 45 bases, with reading frame beginning at the first base. The receptor comes from a woman in her sixties or seventies in good health. This sequence uses TRBV11-2 and TRBJ1-5, and TRBD1 may be the D gene, going by 6 matching bases. The source material was blood. The CDR3 in this case is CASSLERGSNQPQHF. The DNA is as follows: TGTGCCAGCAGCTTAGAGAGGGGGAGCAATCAGCCCCAGCATTTT. Where the CDR3 stops, the reference TRBV11-2 and TRBJ1-5 genes take over; the full variable domain is EAGVAQSPRYKIIEKRQSVAFWCNPISGHATLYWYQQILGQGPKLLIQFQNNGVVDDSQLPKDRFSAERLKGVDSTLKIQPAKLEDSAVYLCASSLERGSNQPQHFGDGTRLSIL.